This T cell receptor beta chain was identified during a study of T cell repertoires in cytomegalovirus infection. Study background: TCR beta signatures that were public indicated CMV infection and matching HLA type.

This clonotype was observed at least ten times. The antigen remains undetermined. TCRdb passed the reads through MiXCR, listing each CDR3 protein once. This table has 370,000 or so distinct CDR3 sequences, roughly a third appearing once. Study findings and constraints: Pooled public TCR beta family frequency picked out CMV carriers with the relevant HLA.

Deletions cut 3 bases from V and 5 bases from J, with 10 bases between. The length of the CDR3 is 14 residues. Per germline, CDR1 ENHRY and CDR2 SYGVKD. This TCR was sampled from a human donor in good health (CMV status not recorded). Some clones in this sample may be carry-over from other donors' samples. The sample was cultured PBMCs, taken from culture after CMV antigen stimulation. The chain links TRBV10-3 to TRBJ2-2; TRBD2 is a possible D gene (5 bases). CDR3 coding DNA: TGTGCCATCAGTGATGGAGAGGGAACCGGGGAGCTGTTTTTT. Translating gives CAISDGEGTGELFF.